A selection of T cell receptor beta chains follows, all from one sample in a study of beta chain features in type 1 diabetes. Generated by immunoSEQ multiplex PCR, the TCRdb table keeps only in-frame clones and is missing some. The sample contains 120,000 to 150,000 clones, 10% of which appear only once. Source material: naive CD4+ T cells from blood. Every receptor here comes from a man between 18 and 35 years old in good health. Each CDR3 is given with its conserved first and last residue. A D gene is named only where the DNA matches it firmly. Clone sizes are given selectively: once, few, many, or a class where the clone is expanded.

clone size | J gene | V gene | D gene | CDR3 protein | CDR3 DNA
NA | TRBJ2-7 | TRBV7-9 | NA | CASSLTNEQYF | TGTGCCAGCAGCTTAACGAACGAGCAGTACTTC
few | TRBJ2-1 | TRBV11-3 | TRBD2 | CASSQTSGVGNEQFF | TGTGCCAGCAGCCAAACTAGCGGGGTAGGCAATGAGCAGTTCTTC
few | TRBJ1-1 | TRBV19 | TRBD1 | CASLRGTEKTEAFF | TGTGCCAGTCTGAGGGGGACAGAGAAAACTGAAGCTTTCTTT
NA | TRBJ2-5 | TRBV7-2 | TRBD2 | CASSFGGGAGETQYF | TGTGCCAGCAGCTTTGGCGGGGGGGCGGGAGAGACCCAGTACTTC
NA | TRBJ2-7 | TRBV11-2 | NA | CASSLAQGLYEQYF | TGTGCCAGCAGCTTAGCTCAGGGACTCTACGAGCAGTACTTC
few | TRBJ2-1 | TRBV10-3 | TRBD2 | CAIRESGTSGGGSYNEQFF | TGTGCCATCAGAGAATCCGGGACTAGCGGGGGCGGCTCCTACAATGAGCAGTTCTTC
few | TRBJ2-3 | TRBV6-5 | NA | CASSYSYSTDTQYF | TGTGCCAGCAGTTACTCCTACAGCACAGATACGCAGTATTTT
few | TRBJ2-7 | TRBV5-6 | NA | CASSLSQGALEQYF | TGTGCCAGCAGCTTGTCGCAGGGTGCCCTCGAGCAGTACTTC
NA | TRBJ2-1 | TRBV6-1 | NA | CASSETSRHEQFF | TGTGCCAGCAGTGAGACTAGTCGCCATGAGCAGTTCTTC
NA | TRBJ1-5 | TRBV7-2 | NA | CASSSSTGSNQPQHF | TGTGCCAGCAGCTCCTCCACAGGGAGCAATCAGCCCCAGCATTTT
few | TRBJ2-2 | TRBV4-1 | NA | CASSQGFSAQGPRELFF | TGCGCCAGCAGCCAAGGATTTTCAGCACAGGGCCCCCGGGAGCTGTTTTTT
few | TRBJ2-5 | TRBV28 | TRBD2 | CASSSLGVSGVPETQYF | TGTGCCAGCAGTTCTCTCGGGGTTAGCGGGGTCCCGGAGACCCAGTACTTC
NA | TRBJ1-4 | TRBV30 | NA | CAWSGGRTKGWTNEKLFF | TGTGCCTGGAGTGGGGGACGGACTAAAGGGTGGACTAATGAAAAACTGTTTTTT
NA | TRBJ2-1 | TRBV5-1 | NA | CASRAGNSYNEQFF | TGCGCCAGCAGGGCGGGGAACTCCTACAATGAGCAGTTCTTC
NA | TRBJ2-3 | TRBV9 | TRBD2 | CASSVRSGGGTSTDTQYF | TGTGCCAGCAGCGTAAGAAGCGGGGGCGGTACTAGCACAGATACGCAGTATTTT
NA | TRBJ2-7 | TRBV6-1 | NA | CASCIAASSYEQYF | TGTGCCAGCTGCATAGCGGCTAGCTCCTACGAGCAGTACTTC
NA | TRBJ1-2 | TRBV1 | NA | CTSSQVSTREAYYGYTF | TGCACCAGCAGCCAAGTATCCACTCGGGAGGCCTACTATGGCTACACCTTC
few | TRBJ1-4 | TRBV11-2 | TRBD1 | CASSSRQGGGEKLFF | TGTGCCAGCAGCTCCAGACAGGGGGGCGGTGAAAAACTGTTTTTT
NA | TRBJ1-2 | TRBV28 | NA | CASSLFQASNYGYTF | TGTGCCAGCAGTTTATTCCAGGCCTCTAACTATGGCTACACCTTC
few | TRBJ2-1 | TRBV25-1 | NA | CASSERTGSSSYNEQFF | TGTGCCAGCAGTGAACGGACTGGGAGTAGCTCCTACAATGAGCAGTTCTTC
NA | TRBJ2-2 | TRBV30 | NA | CAWSAGQNTGELFF | TGTGCCTGGAGTGCCGGACAGAACACCGGGGAGCTGTTTTTT
NA | TRBJ1-1 | TRBV11-2 | NA | CASSPPVWAGRDTEAFF | TGTGCCAGCAGCCCCCCCGTATGGGCGGGGAGGGACACTGAAGCTTTCTTT
NA | TRBJ2-7 | TRBV27 | NA | CASSSPFEGSYEQYF | TGTGCCAGCAGTTCCCCCTTTGAGGGCTCCTACGAGCAGTACTTC
NA | TRBJ2-7 | TRBV6-5 | NA | CASRPAATWINEQYF | TGTGCCAGCAGACCAGCGGCTACTTGGATCAACGAGCAGTACTTC
few | TRBJ2-3 | TRBV7-9 | TRBD2 | CASSLPRLAGGITDTQYF | TGTGCCAGCAGCTTACCTCGACTAGCGGGGGGGATCACAGATACGCAGTATTTT
few | TRBJ1-1 | TRBV5-1 | NA | CASSLATDMNTEAFF | TGCGCCAGCAGCTTGGCGACAGACATGAACACTGAAGCTTTCTTT
many | TRBJ1-5 | TRBV29-1 | NA | CSVEDGGSVHF | TGCAGCGTTGAAGATGGAGGCTCCGTTCATTTT
few | TRBJ1-1 | TRBV18 | TRBD1 | CASSPIGQGNTEAFF | TGTGCCAGCTCACCAATCGGACAGGGTAACACTGAAGCTTTCTTT
few | TRBJ1-5 | TRBV2 | TRBD1 | CASRGGTGNNQPQHF | TGTGCCAGCAGAGGGGGGACAGGGAACAATCAGCCCCAGCATTTT
many | TRBJ2-2 | TRBV19 | TRBD1 | CASSTWDRGTGELFF | TGTGCCAGTAGTACCTGGGACAGGGGCACCGGGGAGCTGTTTTTT
NA | TRBJ2-1 | TRBV28 | NA | CASSLAGQRGNEQFF | TGTGCCAGCAGTTTAGCGGGGCAACGGGGGAATGAGCAGTTCTTC
NA | TRBJ2-7 | TRBV7-9 | NA | CASSLDRYSYEQYF | TGTGCCAGCAGCTTAGACAGGTACTCCTACGAGCAGTACTTC
few | TRBJ2-2 | TRBV9 | TRBD1 | CASSPGQTITGELFF | TGTGCCAGCTCCCCGGGACAGACCATAACCGGGGAGCTGTTTTTT
few | TRBJ2-1 | TRBV18 | NA | CASSPLDWGGNEQFF | TGTGCCAGCTCACCCTTGGACTGGGGAGGCAATGAGCAGTTCTTC
few | TRBJ1-5 | TRBV6-6 | TRBD1 | CASTGQGTNQPQHF | TGTGCCAGCACGGGACAGGGAACCAATCAGCCCCAGCATTTT
NA | TRBJ2-3 | TRBV4-2 | TRBD2 | CASSQASGGATDTQYF | TGTGCCAGCAGCCAAGCTAGCGGGGGGGCCACAGATACGCAGTATTTT
few | TRBJ1-1 | TRBV19 | NA | CASSDGQHPNTEAFF | TGTGCCAGTAGTGACGGACAGCACCCGAACACTGAAGCTTTCTTT
NA | TRBJ1-2 | TRBV4-2 | NA | CASSQAPGAGYTF | TGTGCCAGCAGCCAAGCGCCAGGGGCTGGCTACACCTTC
NA | TRBJ2-3 | TRBV4-3 | NA | CASSRGTDNLPHTQYF | TGCGCCAGCAGCCGCGGGACCGACAATCTCCCCCATACGCAGTATTTT
few | TRBJ1-2 | TRBV9 | TRBD1 | CASSDGGTGGNGYTF | TGTGCCAGCAGCGACGGCGGGACAGGGGGAAATGGCTACACCTTC
NA | TRBJ1-1 | TRBV4-3 | TRBD1 | CASSQGADRLNTEAFF | TGCGCCAGCAGCCAAGGGGCGGACAGGTTGAACACTGAAGCTTTCTTT
NA | TRBJ2-7 | TRBV7-8 | TRBD1 | CASSPDRVSRYEQYF | TGTGCCAGCAGCCCCGACAGGGTGAGCCGGTACGAGCAGTACTTC
few | TRBJ1-6 | TRBV7-2 | TRBD1 | CASSLAQGASSPLHF | TGTGCCAGCAGCTTAGCGCAGGGGGCGAGTTCACCCCTCCACTTT
NA | TRBJ2-4 | TRBV27 | NA | CASSPPRRGGGKNIQYF | TGTGCCAGCAGTCCCCCCCGCAGGGGCGGCGGCAAAAACATTCAGTACTTC
few | TRBJ2-3 | TRBV7-2 | TRBD2 | CASSLGLGTDTQYF | TGTGCCAGCAGCTTGGGACTAGGCACAGATACGCAGTATTTT
NA | TRBJ2-3 | TRBV9 | TRBD2 | CASSVAPLGGGVTDTQYF | TGTGCCAGCAGCGTAGCCCCCCTGGGCGGGGGGGTCACAGATACGCAGTATTTT